Listed below are T cell receptor beta chains from one sample, sequenced in a study of blood T cell repertoires in COVID-19. The repertoire was sequenced with immunoSEQ multiplex PCR; TCRdb's copy has only in-frame clones and lacks some. This sample yields a few hundred thousand clones, of which roughly 86% are seen a single time; 1% belongs to the top ten. Sample: PBMCs or T cells enriched from blood (not recorded which). The source of these receptors is a woman aged 25 to 39 who had recovered from COVID-19. The CDR3 runs from the conserved cysteine through the conserved F or W. The D gene is left open where the match is weak. The size entry is marked missing in some rows and otherwise reads once, few, many or a size class.

abundance: .
len: 15
v_gene: TRBV18
d_gene: TRBD1
j_gene: TRBJ1-1
CDR3aa: CASSLIPAGGTEAFF
CDR3nt: TGTGCCAGCTCACTGATACCCGCAGGGGGCACTGAAGCTTTCTTT

abundance: .
len: 16
v_gene: TRBV3-1/TRBV3-2
d_gene: TRBD1
j_gene: TRBJ2-2
CDR3aa: CASSHRTGRVAGELFF
CDR3nt: TGTGCCAGCAGCCATCGGACAGGGAGAGTCGCCGGGGAGCTGTTTTTT

abundance: .
len: 13
v_gene: TRBV30
d_gene: .
j_gene: TRBJ1-5
CDR3aa: CAWSVAGAQPQHF
CDR3nt: TGTGCCTGGAGTGTAGCGGGGGCTCAGCCCCAGCATTTT

abundance: .
len: 15
v_gene: TRBV5-4
d_gene: .
j_gene: TRBJ2-1
CDR3aa: CASSLFASSYNEQFF
CDR3nt: TGTGCCAGCAGCTTATTCGCCAGCTCCTACAATGAGCAGTTCTTC

abundance: .
len: 12
v_gene: TRBV27
d_gene: .
j_gene: TRBJ2-2
CDR3aa: CASSYLGGELFF
CDR3nt: TGTGCCAGCAGTTATCTCGGCGGGGAGCTGTTTTTT

abundance: once
len: 15
v_gene: TRBV2
d_gene: TRBD1
j_gene: TRBJ1-6
CDR3aa: CASSETGVNNSPLHF
CDR3nt: TGTGCCAGCAGTGAGACAGGGGTAAATAATTCACCCCTCCACTTT

abundance: .
len: 13
v_gene: TRBV28
d_gene: .
j_gene: TRBJ1-3
CDR3aa: CASSLSPGNTIYF
CDR3nt: TGTGCCAGCAGTTTATCTCCTGGAAACACCATATATTTT

abundance: .
len: 13
v_gene: TRBV5-1
d_gene: .
j_gene: TRBJ2-3
CDR3aa: CASRVGPTDTQYF
CDR3nt: TGCGCCAGCAGAGTGGGGCCCACAGATACGCAGTATTTT

abundance: .
len: 14
v_gene: TRBV3-1/TRBV3-2
d_gene: TRBD2
j_gene: TRBJ2-5
CDR3aa: CASSPTSGQETQYF
CDR3nt: TGTGCCAGCAGCCCAACTAGCGGCCAAGAGACCCAGTACTTC

abundance: .
len: 14
v_gene: TRBV3-1/TRBV3-2
d_gene: .
j_gene: TRBJ2-7
CDR3aa: CASSQAGVIYEQYF
CDR3nt: TGTGCCAGCAGCCAAGCAGGCGTTATCTACGAGCAGTACTTC

abundance: .
len: 15
v_gene: TRBV7-8
d_gene: TRBD1
j_gene: TRBJ1-2
CDR3aa: CASSLGRGPGYGYTF
CDR3nt: TGTGCCAGCAGCTTAGGTAGGGGGCCTGGCTATGGCTACACCTTC

abundance: .
len: 12
v_gene: TRBV28
d_gene: .
j_gene: TRBJ2-3
CDR3aa: CASSLAGNTQYF
CDR3nt: TGTGCCAGCAGTTTAGCGGGTAATACGCAGTATTTT

abundance: .
len: 15
v_gene: TRBV5-4
d_gene: .
j_gene: TRBJ2-5
CDR3aa: CASSLVGGTGETQYF
CDR3nt: TGTGCCAGCAGCTTGGTCGGCGGGACCGGAGAGACCCAGTACTTC

abundance: .
len: 14
v_gene: TRBV28
d_gene: TRBD1
j_gene: TRBJ1-2
CDR3aa: CAIPFGRGREGYTF
CDR3nt: TGTGCCATCCCCTTCGGCAGGGGGCGCGAGGGTTACACCTTC

abundance: .
len: 16
v_gene: TRBV27
d_gene: .
j_gene: TRBJ2-1
CDR3aa: CASSLIGGGFYNEQFF
CDR3nt: TGTGCCAGCAGTTTAATCGGCGGAGGGTTCTACAATGAGCAGTTCTTC

abundance: .
len: 15
v_gene: TRBV28
d_gene: .
j_gene: TRBJ1-3
CDR3aa: CASSFKGLTGNTIYF
CDR3nt: TGTGCCAGCAGTTTTAAGGGGTTGACCGGAAACACCATATATTTT

abundance: .
len: 14
v_gene: TRBV5-1
d_gene: TRBD2
j_gene: TRBJ2-2
CDR3aa: CASSLSGGPGELFF
CDR3nt: TGCGCCAGCAGCTTGAGCGGGGGGCCTGGGGAGCTGTTTTTT

abundance: .
len: 15
v_gene: TRBV24-1
d_gene: .
j_gene: TRBJ2-1
CDR3aa: CAVGGQQSSYNEQFF
CDR3nt: TGTGCCGTCGGAGGACAGCAAAGCTCCTACAATGAGCAGTTCTTC

abundance: once
len: 12
v_gene: TRBV12-3/TRBV12-4
d_gene: .
j_gene: TRBJ1-1
CDR3aa: CASRRRGFEAFF
CDR3nt: TGTGCCAGCCGGCGCAGGGGCTTTGAAGCTTTCTTT

abundance: .
len: 15
v_gene: TRBV5-1
d_gene: .
j_gene: TRBJ1-6
CDR3aa: CASSLAVVGGSPLHF
CDR3nt: TGCGCCAGCAGCTTGGCTGTAGTCGGGGGTTCACCCCTCCACTTT

abundance: .
len: 12
v_gene: TRBV13
d_gene: .
j_gene: TRBJ2-7
CDR3aa: CASSLGGGEQYF
CDR3nt: TGTGCCAGCAGCTTAGGAGGAGGCGAGCAGTACTTC

abundance: .
len: 16
v_gene: TRBV6-2/TRBV6-3
d_gene: .
j_gene: TRBJ1-2
CDR3aa: CASSYRASVGNYGYTF
CDR3nt: TGTGCCAGCAGTTACAGAGCTAGCGTCGGTAACTATGGCTACACCTTC